The 22 T cell receptor beta chains presented below share a single source sample, sequenced in a study of blood T cell repertoires in COVID-19. The table came from immunoSEQ multiplex PCR; TCRdb's copy has only in-frame clones and leaves some out. This sample has more than 100,000 clones, with 65% to 90% found just once. The specimen was peripheral blood. These TCRs come from a woman aged 55-69 years with active or convalescent COVID-19.

The chain links TRBV29-1 to TRBJ1-3; D ambiguous. The CDR3 has 14 residues. Between the trimmed V and J ends, which lost 2 bases and 2 bases, there was a span of 10 bases. The germline CDR1 and CDR2 sequences are SQVTM and ANQGSEA. CDR3 in amino acids: CSVENYTAGNTIYF. The CDR3 DNA reads as TGCAGCGTTGAAAACTACACGGCTGGAAACACCATATATTTT.

The J gene is TRBJ1-3, the V gene TRBV7-9; D remains unclear. Germline V gene lookup returns CDR1 SEHNR and CDR2 FQNEAQ (reference sequence). Trimming stripped 3 bases from V and 10 bases from J, with 22 bases between. This CDR3 is 16 amino acids long. This CDR3 reads CASSFSAVSSGRTIYF. Here the CDR3 DNA reads TGTGCCAGCAGCTTCTCAGCAGTCTCTTCTGGGAGAACCATATATTTT.

This clone appeared a few times. The J gene is TRBJ1-1, the V gene TRBV21-1. TRBV21-1 is recorded as a pseudogene. The CDR3 covers 10 residues. Here the CDR3 DNA reads TGTGCCAGCGAACTGTATCCAGCTTTCTTT. It is translated as CASELYPAFF.

V is TRBV2 and J is TRBJ2-2; 10 bases are shared with TRBD2. The V gene end was trimmed by 8 bases and the J gene end by 2 bases; junction bases not matched to a gene: 8. Germline lookup yields CDR1 SNHLY and CDR2 FYNNEI. This CDR3 contains 16 residues. The CDR3 DNA sequence: TGTGCCAGCGCTTACGGACTAGCGGTAAACACCGGGGAGCTGTTTTTT. Translated, it gives CASAYGLAVNTGELFF.

The chain is built from TRBV30 and TRBJ1-5; maybe TRBD1 (5 bases). The CDR3 covers 15 residues. From germline, CDR1 is GTSNPN and CDR2 SVGIG (reference sequence). Trimming took off 1 base at V and 0 bases at J, with 10 bases between the two ends. In DNA form, the CDR3 reads TGTGCCTGGAGTGGCTATCAGGGTAGCAATCAGCCCCAGCATTTT. This gives the protein CAWSGYQGSNQPQHF.

The chain carries TRBV2 and TRBJ2-3; D possibly corresponds to TRBD1 (6 bases). The V gene lost 6 bases and the J gene lost 1 base, with 17 bases spanning the gap. Germline V gene data show CDR1 as SNHLY and CDR2 as FYNNEI. The CDR3 contains 16 residues. The CDR3 loop reads CASRVFQGLGTDTQYF. The CDR3, as DNA: TGTGCCAGCAGGGTTTTCCAGGGGCTGGGCACAGATACGCAGTATTTT. The variable domain in full, with the rest retrieved from reference TRBV2 and TRBJ2-3, is EPEVTQTPSHQVTQMGQEVILRCVPISNHLYFYWYRQILGQKVEFLVSFYNNEISEKSEIFDDQFSVERPDGSNFTLKIRSTKLEDSAMYFCASRVFQGLGTDTQYFGPGTRLTVL.

The chain joins TRBV6-5 to TRBJ2-7; 8 bases agree with TRBD1. CDR1 is MNHEY and CDR2 is SVGAGI in the germline V gene. This CDR3 has 14 residues. Unmatched junction bases numbered 8, after V lost 3 bases and J lost 7 bases. CDR3 in amino acids: CASSYTLGQGEQYF. The CDR3 DNA follows: TGTGCCAGCAGTTATACTCTTGGACAGGGTGAGCAGTACTTC.

The chain is built from TRBV19 and TRBJ2-3; tentatively, D is TRBD2 (7 bases). V lost 3 bases, J lost 6 bases, and 16 bases lay in between. The CDR3 loop spans 15 amino acids. Germline CDR1 reads LNHDA; CDR2 reads SQIVND (reference sequence). This chain's CDR3 is CASSIAGAARDTQYF. DNA of the CDR3: TGTGCCAGTAGTATTGCGGGGGCCGCGCGCGATACGCAGTATTTT.

This chain joins TRBV10-3 and TRBJ1-3, with TRBD1 matching over 7 bases. Germline V gene data show CDR1 as ENHRY and CDR2 as SYGVKD. The CDR3 covers 14 residues. The J segment lost 6 bases and the V segment lost 7 bases, leaving 9 bases of the junction unmatched. This chain's CDR3 is CAITDRAAENTIYF. The CDR3 DNA reads TGTGCCATCACCGACAGGGCAGCCGAAAACACCATATATTTT.

V usage is TRBV11-2 and J usage is TRBJ1-2; D might be TRBD1 (6 bases). This CDR3 spans 14 amino acids. Trimming removed 2 bases from V and 4 bases from J, with 11 bases in between. Germline loops: CDR1 SGHAT, CDR2 FQNNGV. CDR3 sequence reads: CASSLSQGPYGYTF. The DNA of the CDR3 is TGTGCCAGCAGCTTATCTCAGGGGCCCTATGGCTACACCTTC.

This rearrangement joins TRBV3-1 (or the pseudogene TRBV3-2) to TRBJ2-1, with D possibly matching TRBD2 (6 bases). This CDR3 region has 13 residues. Germline assignment: CDR1 LGHDT and CDR2 YNNKEL (reference sequence). V dropped 4 bases and J dropped 12 bases, with 16 bases sitting between them. CDR3 sequence (DNA): TGTGCCAGCAGCCGGGACTCCCCGTTCGGGCAGTTCTTC. Translation gives CASSRDSPFGQFF.

This chain links TRBV28 with TRBJ2-3; D unresolved. The CDR3 covers 13 residues. The V end was cut by 3 bases, the J end by 10 bases, with 14 bases between. Germline V gives CDR1 MDHEN, CDR2 SYDVKM. CDR3 region: CASSFPASVAQYF. Written as DNA, the CDR3 is TGTGCCAGCAGTTTTCCCGCTTCCGTAGCGCAGTATTTT.

V and J are TRBV6-5 and TRBJ1-2, with TRBD1 as a possible D gene (6 bases). The CDR3 has 16 amino acids. Trimming cost V 0 bases and J 0 bases, with 11 bases left between them. Germline CDR1 MNHEY, CDR2 SVGAGI. This chain's CDR3 is CASSYSPGASNYGYTF. CDR3 sequence (DNA): TGTGCCAGCAGTTACTCGCCAGGGGCTTCTAACTATGGCTACACCTTC.

The CDR3 DNA reads TGCGCCAGCAGCCAAGGCCAGGGCTATTGGAATGAGCAGTTCTTC. This sequence encodes CASSQGQGYWNEQFF. V gene TRBV4-3 combines with J gene TRBJ2-1; D is perhaps TRBD1 (5 bases). The CDR3 has 15 amino acids. Trimming cost V 1 base and J 7 bases, with 14 bases left between them. In germline, CDR1 is LGHNA, CDR2 YSLEER.

The chain links TRBV5-1 to TRBJ2-2, with D possibly being TRBD2 (7 bases). Trimming cost V 0 bases and J 6 bases, with 15 bases left between them. Germline V gives CDR1 SGHRS, CDR2 YFSETQ. The CDR3 spans 16 residues. CDR3 protein: CASSLEPRGAAGELFF. CDR3 DNA sequence: TGCGCCAGCAGCTTGGAACCTCGGGGGGCCGCCGGGGAGCTGTTTTTT.

V and J are TRBV28 and TRBJ2-3, with D possibly TRBD1 on 6 matching bases. V dropped 2 bases and J dropped 5 bases, with 11 bases sitting between them. Germline V CDR1 and CDR2: MDHEN, SYDVKM. The CDR3 runs to 14 residues. CDR3: CASSLGDTRDTQYF. Written as DNA, the CDR3 is TGTGCCAGCAGTTTAGGGGACACCCGAGATACGCAGTATTTT.

CDR3 in DNA: TGTGCCTGGAGTGTACTAGCGGGAGGAGGCGAGCAGTACTTC. Translated, it gives CAWSVLAGGGEQYF. The chain employs TRBV30 and TRBJ2-7; 12 positions match TRBD2. The germline V gene has CDR1 GTSNPN and CDR2 SVGIG (reference sequence). Trimming cost V 0 bases and J 6 bases; bases outside gene matches: 3. CDR3 size: 14 residues.

This clone showed up just once. J is TRBJ1-2 and V is TRBV9, with D tentatively TRBD1 (5 bases). CDR1 and CDR2 (germline): SGDLS, YYNGEE. This CDR3 has 15 amino acids. With 0 bases removed from V and 4 bases from J, the gap between germline ends came to 13 bases. CDR3 region: CASSVEAGSAYGYTF. The CDR3 nucleotides are TGTGCCAGCAGCGTAGAAGCAGGGTCGGCCTATGGCTACACCTTC.

This chain links TRBV5-1 with TRBJ2-2, with 7 bases that match TRBD2. The J segment lost 1 base and the V segment lost 5 bases, leaving 8 bases of the junction unmatched. Germline V gene data show CDR1 as SGHRS and CDR2 as YFSETQ. The CDR3 has 16 amino acids. As DNA, the CDR3 is TGCGCCAGCAGAGTGACCGGGACTATGAACACCGGGGAGCTGTTTTTT. Translated: CASRVTGTMNTGELFF.

CDR3 protein: CAWETGLNQPQHF. The CDR3 nucleotides are TGTGCCTGGGAGACAGGACTGAATCAGCCCCAGCATTTT. This rearrangement joins TRBV30 to TRBJ1-5; possibly TRBD1 for D (6 bases). CDR1 GTSNPN and CDR2 SVGIG come from the germline V gene (reference sequence). Deletions cut 5 bases from V and 4 bases from J, with 12 bases between. The CDR3 covers 13 residues.

Regarding this clone: Other DNA sequences from this sample encode an identical CDR3 as well. This chain joins TRBV19 and TRBJ2-5; 10 positions agree with TRBD2. The CDR3 runs to 15 residues. The germline V gene has CDR1 LNHDA and CDR2 SQIVND (reference sequence). The trim removed 3 bases at V and 3 bases at J, leaving 4 bases unmatched. The DNA for the CDR3 is TGTGCCAGTAGTATCGGTCTAGCGGGGGAAGAGACCCAGTACTTC. It is translated as CASSIGLAGEETQYF.

V is TRBV9 and J is TRBJ2-7; 12 positions match TRBD1. Germline trimming cut 4 bases from V and 5 bases from J; bases unmatched to any gene: 7. Germline CDR1 and CDR2: SGDLS and YYNGEE. The CDR3 loop spans 15 amino acids. The CDR3 bases are TGTGCCAGCAGCTTAGTAGGGACAGGGGGCGACGAGCAGTACTTC. This translates into CASSLVGTGGDEQYF.